The sequence of this TCR beta chain was determined in a study of post-analysis software for immune sequencing data. Background on the study: The disease courses covered relapsing-remitting, secondary progressive and progressive-relapsing multiple sclerosis. Whole-study results and caveats: TRBV5-6, TRBV5-1 and TRBV20-1 belonged to a set of a handful of TRBV segments that were more frequent in patients than controls. Samples prepared in the same batch strongly co-clustered by F measure. When compared against controls, multiple sclerosis patients showed significantly lower normalized Chao1 diversity.

Built from TCR beta cDNA, the libraries had unique molecular identifiers in them. T cells, roughly 1 to 10 million of them, yielded approximately 530,000 cDNA molecules. TCRdb reprocessed the PCR reads via MiXCR and lists one record per CDR3 protein. The sample holds over 300,000 distinct CDR3 sequences; around 33% are singletons and the top ten take 13%. Trimming removed 1 base from V and 3 bases from J; junction bases left unmatched: 8. This CDR3 comprises 15 residues. The germline V gene has CDR1 DFQATT and CDR2 SNEGSKA (reference sequence). This clonotype appeared a few times. Its antigen is unknown.

J is TRBJ2-7 and V is TRBV20-1, with 8 bases lining up with TRBD2. The TCR sequence derives from a girl under 18 with multiple sclerosis. The sample consisted of blood. This CDR3 reads CSARGTSGFIYEQYF. In nucleotides, the CDR3 is TGCAGTGCTAGAGGAACTAGCGGTTTTATCTACGAGCAGTACTTC.